Listed below are T cell receptor beta chains from one sample, sequenced in a study of blood T cell repertoires in COVID-19. The assay was immunoSEQ multiplex PCR, and TCRdb's table has in-frame clones only and misses some. The table records some 150,000 clones, approximately 87% of them present only once. Sequenced sample: peripheral blood. The source is a woman in her thirties or forties with acute or convalescent COVID-19. The CDR3 runs from the conserved cysteine through the conserved F or W. A D gene is named only where the DNA matches it firmly. The size field is filled for only some rows; it gives once, few, many or a size class.

v_call,d_call,clone_size,j_call,cdr3_nt,cdr3_aa
TRBV7-9,.,.,TRBJ1-2,TGTGCCAGCAGCCAAGACAGTAACTATGGCTACACCTTC,CASSQDSNYGYTF
TRBV7-9,.,.,TRBJ1-1,TGTGCCAGCAGCTCGGACTTATGGAACACTGAAGCTTTCTTT,CASSSDLWNTEAFF
TRBV19,TRBD1,.,TRBJ2-2,TGTGCCAGTAGCCGGGACAGTCTAAACGGAGACACCGGGGAGCTGTTTTTT,CASSRDSLNGDTGELFF
TRBV7-3,.,.,TRBJ1-1,TGTGCCAGCAGCCATAGGGGGAGTGAGGCTTTCTTT,CASSHRGSEAFF
TRBV2,TRBD1,.,TRBJ2-6,TGTGCCAGCAGTCCCGGGACAGGGAATGCTGGGGCCAACGTCCTGACTTTC,CASSPGTGNAGANVLTF
TRBV5-1,TRBD1,.,TRBJ2-2,TGCGCCAGCAGCTCCCTTGACAGGGCGGACACCGGGGAGCTGTTTTTT,CASSSLDRADTGELFF
TRBV14,.,once,TRBJ1-1,TGTGCCAGCAGCTCGTTATGGGCAGGGAGGACTGAAGCTTTCTTT,CASSSLWAGRTEAFF
TRBV7-6,TRBD1,.,TRBJ1-1,TGTGCCAGCAGGGGGACAGAGGGCACTGAAGCTTTCTTT,CASRGTEGTEAFF
TRBV21-1,.,.,TRBJ2-3,TGTGCCAGCAGCAAAGGGGGACACCTTTCCATCGGGTCCACAGATACGCAGTATTTT,CASSKGGHLSIGSTDTQYF
TRBV7-6,TRBD1,once,TRBJ1-2,TGTGCCAGCAGCGCTGACCGGGACAGGGGGCTCGACTATGGCTACACCTTC,CASSADRDRGLDYGYTF
TRBV6-6,.,.,TRBJ2-7,TGTGCCAGCAGCCCTAACTACGAGCAGTACTTC,CASSPNYEQYF
TRBV18,.,.,TRBJ1-4,TGTGCCAGCTCACCTCAGGGGAGGGCAGCAACTAATGAAAAACTGTTTTTT,CASSPQGRAATNEKLFF
TRBV2,.,.,TRBJ2-7,TGTGCCAGCAGTGCAATGGGGGCCGAGCAGTACTTC,CASSAMGAEQYF